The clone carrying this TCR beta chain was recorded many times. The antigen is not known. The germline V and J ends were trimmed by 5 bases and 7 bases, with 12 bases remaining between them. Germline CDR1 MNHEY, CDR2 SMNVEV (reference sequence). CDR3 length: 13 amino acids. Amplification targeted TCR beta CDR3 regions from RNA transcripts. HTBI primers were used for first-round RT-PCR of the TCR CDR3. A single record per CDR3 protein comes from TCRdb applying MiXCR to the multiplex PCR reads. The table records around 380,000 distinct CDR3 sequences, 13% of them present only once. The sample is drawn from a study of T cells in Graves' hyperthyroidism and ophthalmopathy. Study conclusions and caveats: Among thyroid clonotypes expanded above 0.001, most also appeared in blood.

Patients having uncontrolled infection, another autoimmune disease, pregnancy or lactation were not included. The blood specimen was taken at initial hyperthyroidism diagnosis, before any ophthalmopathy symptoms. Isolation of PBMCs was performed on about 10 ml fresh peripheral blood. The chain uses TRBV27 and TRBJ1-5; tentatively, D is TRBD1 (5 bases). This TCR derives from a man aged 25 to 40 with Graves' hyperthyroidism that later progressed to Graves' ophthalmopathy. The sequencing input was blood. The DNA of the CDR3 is TGTGCCAGCAGTGGGGCCTTCGACCAGCCCCAGCATTTT. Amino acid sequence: CASSGAFDQPQHF.